This T cell receptor (beta chain) was identified during a study of cytomegalovirus exposure and HLA in healthy donors. Study in general: The study placed roughly four fifths of its 398 genotyped donors in the Caucasian-associated ancestry cluster.

This clone was observed a handful of times. V shed 6 bases and J 7 bases; nucleotides not matched to a gene: 11. CDR3 length: 15 amino acids. The germline gives CDR1 SNHLY, CDR2 FYNNEI. Primers: 60 Vbeta forward and 13 Jbeta reverse. Only in-frame clones appear in the TCRdb table, and some are missing; sequencing was by immunoSEQ multiplex PCR. The sample shows 200,000 or so clones, 83% of them seen only once. V usage is TRBV2 and J usage is TRBJ1-5; 8 bases fit TRBD1. The source is a girl aged 10-17 years in good health and CMV-seronegative. Sequenced material: PBMCs. The CDR3 spells CASSSDRGPEQPQHF. In DNA, the CDR3 is TGTGCCAGCAGCTCTGACAGGGGACCGGAACAGCCCCAGCATTTT.